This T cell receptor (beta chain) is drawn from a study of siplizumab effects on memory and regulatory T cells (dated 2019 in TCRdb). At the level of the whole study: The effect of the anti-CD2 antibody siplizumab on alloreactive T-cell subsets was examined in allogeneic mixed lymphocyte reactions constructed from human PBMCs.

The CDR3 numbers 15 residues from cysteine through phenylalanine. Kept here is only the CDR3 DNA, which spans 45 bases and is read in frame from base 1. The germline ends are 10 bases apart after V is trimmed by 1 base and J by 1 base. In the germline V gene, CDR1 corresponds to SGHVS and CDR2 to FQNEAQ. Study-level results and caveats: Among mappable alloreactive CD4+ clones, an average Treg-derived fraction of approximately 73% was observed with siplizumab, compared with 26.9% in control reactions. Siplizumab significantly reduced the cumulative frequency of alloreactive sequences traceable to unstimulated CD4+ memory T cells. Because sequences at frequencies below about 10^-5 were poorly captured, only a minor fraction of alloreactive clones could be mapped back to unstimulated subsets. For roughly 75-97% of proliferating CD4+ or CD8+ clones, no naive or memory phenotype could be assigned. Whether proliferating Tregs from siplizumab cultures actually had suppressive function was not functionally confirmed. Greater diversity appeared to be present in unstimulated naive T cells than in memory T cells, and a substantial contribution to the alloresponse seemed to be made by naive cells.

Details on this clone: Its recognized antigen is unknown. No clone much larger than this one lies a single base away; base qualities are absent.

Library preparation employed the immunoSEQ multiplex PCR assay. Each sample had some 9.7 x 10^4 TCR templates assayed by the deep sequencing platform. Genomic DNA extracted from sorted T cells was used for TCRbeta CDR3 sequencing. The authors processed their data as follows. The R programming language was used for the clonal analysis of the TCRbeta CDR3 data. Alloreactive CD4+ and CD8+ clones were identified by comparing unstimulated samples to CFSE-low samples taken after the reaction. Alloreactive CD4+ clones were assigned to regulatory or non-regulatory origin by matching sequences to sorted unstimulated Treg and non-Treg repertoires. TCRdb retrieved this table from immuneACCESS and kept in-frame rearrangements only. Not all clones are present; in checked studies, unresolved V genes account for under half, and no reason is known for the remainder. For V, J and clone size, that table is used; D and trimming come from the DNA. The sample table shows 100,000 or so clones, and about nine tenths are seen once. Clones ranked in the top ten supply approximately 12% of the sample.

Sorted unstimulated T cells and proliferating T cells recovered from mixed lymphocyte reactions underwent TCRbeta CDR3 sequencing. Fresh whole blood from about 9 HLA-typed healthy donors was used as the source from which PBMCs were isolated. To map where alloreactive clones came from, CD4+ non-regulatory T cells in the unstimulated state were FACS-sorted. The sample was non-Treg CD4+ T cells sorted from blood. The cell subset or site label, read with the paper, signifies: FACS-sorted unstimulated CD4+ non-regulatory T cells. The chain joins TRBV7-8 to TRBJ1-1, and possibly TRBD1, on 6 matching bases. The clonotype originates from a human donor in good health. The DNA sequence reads TGTGCCAGCAGCTTAGTAGACAGGCCGAACACTGAAGCTTTCTTT. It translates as CASSLVDRPNTEAFF.